This record looks at one TCR beta chain sequence and its context. The data stem from a study of T cell clones after liver transplantation. Turning to the study itself: Apart from three HCV-positive recipients, transplants were for non-autoimmune, non-viral reasons. Draws occurred before transplant, before withdrawal, and after complete or failed withdrawal. At least one year of complete immunosuppression withdrawal without enzymes over twice normal defined tolerance.

Germline V lookup: CDR1 LNHNV, CDR2 YYDKDF (reference sequence). This CDR3 contains 14 residues. Trimming stripped 0 bases from V and 4 bases from J, with 10 bases between. Unstimulated PBMCs were sorted into CD3+CD4+ and CD3+CD8+ populations. Here immunoSEQ multiplex PCR was the method, and the copy in TCRdb shows in-frame clones only, minus some. The top ten hold around 34% of the sample, which has 6,000 to 6,500 clones, around 85% seen once. The rearrangement links TRBV15 to TRBJ2-7; no clear D gene. This sequence was found in a human donor who received a liver transplant. The specimen comprised CD8+ T cells from blood, sampled before liver transplant. DNA for the CDR3: TGTGCCACCAGCAGAGAATTCGCAATTTACGAGCAGTACTTC. Residues: CATSREFAIYEQYF.